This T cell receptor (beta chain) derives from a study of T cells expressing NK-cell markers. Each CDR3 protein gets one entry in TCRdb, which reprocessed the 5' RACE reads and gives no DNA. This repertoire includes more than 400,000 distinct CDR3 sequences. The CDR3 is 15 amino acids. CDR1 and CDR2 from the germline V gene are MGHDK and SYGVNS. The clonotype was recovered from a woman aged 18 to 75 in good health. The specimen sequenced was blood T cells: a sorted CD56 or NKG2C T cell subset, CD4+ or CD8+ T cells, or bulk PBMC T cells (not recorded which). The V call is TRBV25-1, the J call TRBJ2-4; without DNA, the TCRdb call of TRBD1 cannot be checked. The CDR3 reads CASSDLGTGMDIQYF.